This entry lists 17 T cell receptor beta chains sequenced from one sample in a study of cytomegalovirus exposure and HLA in healthy donors. The PCR had 60 Vbeta and 13 Jbeta primers. The repertoire was sequenced with immunoSEQ multiplex PCR; TCRdb's copy has only in-frame clones and lacks some. The data contain 150,000 to 200,000 clones, approximately 81% of them singletons. Sequencing used PBMCs. Receptors were obtained from a male donor in good health and CMV-seronegative.

CDR3: CASSEGGGSNQPQHF. The CDR3 bases are TGTGCCAGCAGTGAAGGCGGTGGAAGCAATCAGCCCCAGCATTTT. The chain carries TRBV6-1 and TRBJ1-5; D call uncertain. V shed 1 base and J shed 1 base, with 8 bases lying between them. This CDR3 is built from 15 residues. Germline V gene sequence: CDR1 MNHNS, CDR2 SASEGT.

A note on this clone: Other DNA sequences in this sample translate to the same CDR3. The chain carries TRBV5-1 and TRBJ2-5; D is undetermined. Germline CDR1 and CDR2: SGHRS and YFSETQ. V was shortened by 1 base and J by 2 bases, with 9 bases between the two germline ends. The CDR3 extends over 14 amino acids. The CDR3 reads CASSLRRVQETQYF. DNA for the CDR3: TGCGCCAGCAGCTTGCGCCGGGTTCAAGAGACCCAGTACTTC.

J is TRBJ2-7 and V is TRBV2; D may be TRBD2 (6 bases). This CDR3 region has 14 residues. Germline V gene sequence: CDR1 SNHLY, CDR2 FYNNEI. V was shortened by 2 bases and J by 4 bases, with 12 bases between the two germline ends. The CDR3 nucleotides read TGTGCCAGCAGTGAACCCCAGCGGGTTTACGAGCAGTACTTC. Translating it yields CASSEPQRVYEQYF.

The sample holds a few counts of this clone. The chain employs TRBV30 and TRBJ2-7, with TRBD2 matching 13 bases. Trimming took 1 base from V and 7 from J; bases not matched to a gene: 10. Germline loops: CDR1 GTSNPN, CDR2 SVGIG (reference sequence). The CDR3 sequence is 16 residues long. CDR3 nucleotides: TGTGCCTGGAGTGCCATCGGACTAGCGGGGGCGCGGGAGCAGTACTTC. Its translation: CAWSAIGLAGAREQYF.

The CDR3 DNA reads as TGTGCCAGCAGCCCTTCTTCCTCTGAGCAGTTCTTC. Translation: CASSPSSSEQFF. This chain joins TRBV7-2 and TRBJ2-1; D unresolved. V lost 5 bases, J lost 9 bases, and 11 bases lay in between. Germline loops: CDR1 SGHTA, CDR2 FQGNSA. This CDR3 region has 12 residues.

The chain is built from TRBV15 and TRBJ1-2; D might be TRBD1 (5 bases). From germline, CDR1 is LNHNV and CDR2 YYDKDF (reference sequence). Trimming took off 0 bases at V and 4 bases at J, with 12 bases between the two ends. The CDR3 totals 15 residues. The CDR3 spells CATSRDRDLGYGYTF. The CDR3 DNA sequence: TGTGCCACCAGCAGAGATCGGGACTTGGGCTATGGCTACACCTTC.

The rearrangement uses TRBV5-5 and TRBJ1-1, with 10 bases matching TRBD1. The germline gives CDR1 SGHKS, CDR2 YYEKEE (reference sequence). Trimming cost V 0 bases and J 5 bases; bases outside gene matches: 10. CDR3 length: 17 residues. This CDR3 is CASSLGTGGWGGTEAFF. CDR3 sequence (DNA): TGTGCCAGCAGCTTGGGGACAGGGGGTTGGGGTGGGACTGAAGCTTTCTTT.

The V call is TRBV4-2, the J call TRBJ2-7, with 9 nucleotides matching TRBD1. Germline CDR1 LGHNA, CDR2 YNFKEQ. The CDR3 consists of 16 residues. The V gene end was trimmed by 1 base and the J gene end by 4 bases; junction bases not matched to a gene: 8. This CDR3 reads CASSQGLDRGVYEQYF. CDR3 DNA: TGTGCCAGCAGCCAAGGTCTGGACAGGGGCGTGTACGAGCAGTACTTC.

The rearrangement joins TRBV4-2 to TRBJ2-2, with 10 bases fitting TRBD2. The CDR3 contains 16 residues. V dropped 5 bases and J dropped 5; count of bases not matched to a gene: 8. Germline loops: CDR1 LGHNA, CDR2 YNFKEQ. The CDR3 bases are TGTGCCAGCAGCTTGGAGCGGGGGGGAGGGACCGGGGAGCTGTTTTTT. Its translation: CASSLERGGGTGELFF.

This clone was seen more than once but under ten times. This CDR3 reads CASSPTSGSSYEQYF. In nucleotides, the CDR3 is TGCGCCAGCAGCCCCACTAGCGGGAGTTCCTACGAGCAGTACTTC. The chain combines TRBV4-1 with TRBJ2-7; 11 bases map to TRBD2. This CDR3 spans 15 amino acids. Trimming removed 4 bases from V and 1 base from J; junction bases left unmatched: 3. In germline, CDR1 is MGHRA, CDR2 YSYEKL.

The sample holds one count of this clone. The chain combines TRBV5-8 with TRBJ2-3; D ambiguous. Germline-derived CDR1 and CDR2 are SGHTS and YDEGEE. Trimming pared 2 bases from V and 5 bases from J, leaving 9 bases between. CDR3 length: 13 amino acids. Here the CDR3 DNA reads TGTGCCAGCAGCTTCGGCCGAGGAGATACGCAGTATTTT. It codes for CASSFGRGDTQYF.

The chain links TRBV2 to TRBJ2-5; 9 positions match TRBD2. Trimming took 6 bases from V and 5 from J; bases not matched to a gene: 4. Germline CDR1 and CDR2: SNHLY and FYNNEI. This CDR3 has 13 residues. CDR3 amino acids: CASRASGTETQYF. The CDR3 nucleotides are TGTGCCAGCAGGGCTAGCGGGACGGAGACCCAGTACTTC. Supplemented by reference TRBV2 and TRBJ2-5, the full variable domain reads EPEVTQTPSHQVTQMGQEVILRCVPISNHLYFYWYRQILGQKVEFLVSFYNNEISEKSEIFDDQFSVERPDGSNFTLKIRSTKLEDSAMYFCASRASGTETQYFGPGTRLLVL.

The chain has TRBV20-1 and TRBJ2-7; unclear D gene. The CDR3 has 11 residues. V lost 6 bases to trimming and J lost 6 bases, with 12 bases between them. Germline values: CDR1 DFQATT, CDR2 SNEGSKA (reference sequence). The DNA of the CDR3 is TGCAGTGCCCACACATCGCCCGAGCAGTACTTC. Amino acids: CSAHTSPEQYF.

The V and J genes are TRBV11-2 and TRBJ1-6; D may be TRBD1 (5 bases). The CDR3 sequence is 16 residues long. Germline CDR1 reads SGHAT; CDR2 reads FQNNGV. Trimming took 4 bases from V and 2 from J, leaving 12 bases between them. DNA for the CDR3: TGTGCCAGCAGCTCCGCAGGGCTGACCTATAATTCACCCCTCCACTTT. It encodes CASSSAGLTYNSPLHF.

This chain connects TRBV27 to TRBJ2-7; 8 nucleotides agree with TRBD2. From germline, CDR1 is MNHEY and CDR2 SMNVEV (reference sequence). CDR3 length equals 16 residues. V gave up 5 bases and J gave up 6 bases; unmatched junction bases: 15. CDR3 protein: CASSQDNSGGPLEQYF. CDR3 in DNA: TGTGCCAGCAGTCAGGATAATTCGGGAGGGCCGCTCGAGCAGTACTTC.

The rearrangement uses TRBV10-3 and TRBJ2-1; 11 bases align to TRBD2. This CDR3 region has 14 residues. The germline gives CDR1 ENHRY, CDR2 SYGVKD. With 7 bases clipped from V and 9 bases from J, the junction kept 8 bases outside the gene matches. The CDR3: CAITRTSGFSEQFF. In DNA, the CDR3 is TGTGCCATCACTAGGACTAGCGGGTTTAGTGAGCAGTTCTTC.

V is TRBV30 and J is TRBJ1-5; D call uncertain. The CDR3 runs 16 residues. Germline CDR1 GTSNPN, CDR2 SVGIG (reference sequence). V shed 1 base and J shed 1 base, with 14 bases lying between them. The DNA for the CDR3 is TGTGCCTGGAGTGCGGGAGACCAGGCGAGCAATCAGCCCCAGCATTTT. Translated, it gives CAWSAGDQASNQPQHF.